The clone carrying this TCR beta chain was counted many times. Its antigen is currently unknown. This sample was included in a study of breast tumors, draining lymph nodes, adjacent tissues. Study results and caveats: Tumor T cell lymph node origin was a supported hypothesis, not proven. Compared with lymph nodes, tumors were less diverse; compared with nontumor tissue, more. Luminal-like breast cancer showed significantly higher tumor–nontumor repertoire similarity than basal-like. Most tumor T cells seemingly derive from lymph node, then expand in tumor.

Germline V gene data show CDR1 as KGHDR and CDR2 as SFDVKD. CDR3 length: 14 residues. Trimming stripped 6 bases from V and 8 bases from J, with 15 bases between. The lymph nodes were axillary draining lymph nodes from breast cancer patients. Each CDR3 protein is one row after TCRdb ran MiXCR on the multiplex PCR reads. The data show 80,000 to 130,000 distinct CDR3 sequences, with about 20% seen just once and roughly 1.3% held by the top ten. Sequencing was done on a sample of axillary lymph node tissue. The sequence came from a female donor with breast cancer. Some clones in this sample may be carry-over from other donors' samples. This chain uses TRBV24-1 with TRBJ1-4; D gene unclear. CDR3: CATSSSQEYEKLFF. In DNA, the CDR3 is TGTGCCACCAGTTCATCCCAAGAGTACGAAAAACTGTTTTTT.